This is a list of T cell receptor beta chains from one sample in a study of blood T cell repertoires in COVID-19. Assay used: immunoSEQ multiplex PCR; TCRdb lists only in-frame clones, some missing. Among 200,000 to 250,000 clones, 84% were seen once, and the ten largest hold less than 20%. The source material was peripheral blood. The receptors come from a man younger than 45 with active or convalescent COVID-19. Both conserved end residues are part of each CDR3. Each record gives: V gene, clone size, D gene, J gene, CDR3 protein, CDR3 DNA. A D gene is named only where the DNA matches it firmly. Only part of the rows carry a size: once, few, many, or a class if the clone is expanded.

>TRBV27|-|TRBD1|TRBJ1-2
CASSFSQGQVYGYTF
TGTGCCAGCAGTTTCTCCCAGGGACAGGTTTATGGCTACACCTTC
>TRBV7-8|-|TRBD2|TRBJ2-7
CASSIAGLAGAYEQYF
TGTGCCAGCAGCATAGCGGGGCTAGCGGGAGCATACGAGCAGTACTTC
>TRBV6-5|-|-|TRBJ2-7
CASRRQAEQYF
TGTGCCAGCAGACGACAGGCCGAGCAGTACTTC
>TRBV4-3|once|TRBD1|TRBJ1-1
CASSQVRGLAPTEAFF
TGCGCCAGCAGCCAAGTCAGGGGGCTCGCGCCCACTGAAGCTTTCTTT
>TRBV18|-|-|TRBJ1-2
CASSPQTDYGYTF
TGTGCCAGCTCACCACAGACAGACTATGGCTACACCTTC
>TRBV13|-|TRBD2|TRBJ2-7
CASSLSGLASSEQYF
TGTGCCAGCAGCTTAAGCGGACTAGCTTCCAGCGAGCAGTACTTC
>TRBV9|once|-|TRBJ1-4
CASSPRVTRSSNEKLFF
TGTGCCAGCAGCCCCCGGGTTACTCGATCTTCTAATGAAAAACTGTTTTTT
>TRBV27|few|TRBD2|TRBJ2-7
CASRATSGRYEQYF
TGTGCCAGCAGAGCGACTAGCGGACGCTACGAGCAGTACTTC
>TRBV7-6|-|-|TRBJ2-3
CASSSTGGATDTQYF
TGTGCCAGCAGCTCGACGGGCGGGGCCACAGATACGCAGTATTTT
>TRBV3-1/TRBV3-2|-|TRBD2|TRBJ2-1
CASSQDLGGSSYNEQFF
TGTGCCAGCAGCCAAGATCTCGGGGGGAGCTCCTACAATGAGCAGTTCTTC
>TRBV5-1|few|TRBD1|TRBJ2-3
CASSLGDRGRTDTQYF
TGCGCCAGCAGCTTGGGGGACAGGGGGAGGACAGATACGCAGTATTTT
>TRBV28|-|TRBD1|TRBJ1-1
CASSSTGTANTEAFF
TGTGCCAGCAGTTCCACCGGGACAGCGAACACTGAAGCTTTCTTT
>TRBV11-2|-|TRBD1|TRBJ1-2
CASSLRRDRSNYGYTF
TGTGCCAGCAGTTTACGCCGGGACAGGAGTAACTATGGCTACACCTTC
>TRBV28|-|TRBD1|TRBJ2-2
CASSFRQGLGTGELFF
TGTGCCAGCAGTTTTCGACAGGGCTTGGGCACCGGGGAGCTGTTTTTT
>TRBV7-8|-|TRBD2|TRBJ2-3
CASSLAGTSGRNTQYF
TGTGCCAGCAGCTTAGCCGGGACTAGCGGGCGAAATACGCAGTATTTT
>TRBV7-9|-|TRBD2|TRBJ2-1
CASSLRLAGTSYNEQFF
TGTGCCAGCAGCTTAAGACTAGCGGGAACGTCCTACAATGAGCAGTTCTTC
>TRBV28|-|-|TRBJ1-1
CASSSTTGETEAFF
TGTGCCAGCAGTTCCACGACAGGAGAAACTGAAGCTTTCTTT
>TRBV5-6|once|-|TRBJ1-2
CASSLERHWGEAGYTF
TGTGCCAGCAGCTTAGAGAGGCATTGGGGAGAAGCGGGCTACACCTTC
>TRBV28|-|-|TRBJ1-5
CASSLTLPGGAGSNQPQHF
TGTGCCAGCAGTTTAACCCTCCCGGGGGGGGCAGGGAGCAATCAGCCCCAGCATTTT
>TRBV14|-|-|TRBJ1-1
CASSRDPGGTEAFF
TGTGCCAGCAGCCGAGATCCCGGGGGCACTGAAGCTTTCTTT
>TRBV7-2|-|TRBD1|TRBJ2-3
CASSLGPGQGADTQYF
TGTGCCAGCAGCCTCGGTCCGGGACAGGGGGCTGATACGCAGTATTTT
>TRBV27|-|-|TRBJ2-1
CASSLGGTYNEQFF
TGTGCCAGCAGTTTGGGAGGAACCTACAATGAGCAGTTCTTC
>TRBV7-2|-|TRBD1|TRBJ2-5
CASSLRDRGSTKRETQYF
TGTGCCAGCAGCTTACGGGACAGGGGGTCAACGAAGAGGGAGACCCAGTACTTC
>TRBV5-1|-|-|TRBJ2-6
CASSSKQGPSGANVLTF
TGCGCCAGCAGCTCTAAACAGGGTCCGTCTGGGGCCAACGTCCTGACTTTC
>TRBV18|few|TRBD1|TRBJ2-7
CASSPPGQRYEQYF
TGTGCCAGCTCACCGCCGGGACAGAGGTACGAGCAGTACTTC
>TRBV5-4|once|TRBD2|TRBJ2-3
CASSLDSSGRAGDTQYF
TGTGCCAGCAGCTTGGATAGTAGCGGGAGGGCAGGGGATACGCAGTATTTT
>TRBV6-4|-|TRBD2|TRBJ2-3
CASSESGGADTQYF
TGTGCCAGCAGTGAAAGCGGGGGGGCAGATACGCAGTATTTT
>TRBV2|-|TRBD1|TRBJ2-5
CASKWTGGGEETQYF
TGTGCCAGCAAATGGACAGGGGGAGGTGAGGAGACCCAGTACTTC
>TRBV6-5|-|-|TRBJ2-1
CAIGWSSEGLF
TGTGCCATCGGGTGGAGTTCGGAAGGCCTCTTC
>TRBV27|once|-|TRBJ2-7
CASSLWGHEYEQYF
TGTGCCAGCAGTTTATGGGGACACGAATACGAGCAGTACTTC
>TRBV29-1|-|-|TRBJ2-1
CSVDSGGEQFF
TGCAGCGTTGACTCCGGGGGTGAGCAGTTCTTC
>TRBV7-9|-|TRBD2|TRBJ2-1
CASSLPNSGANNEQFF
TGTGCCAGCAGCCTGCCCAATAGCGGGGCAAACAATGAGCAGTTCTTC
>TRBV13|-|-|TRBJ2-7
CASSLYRDSPSYEQYF
TGTGCCAGCAGCTTATACCGGGATTCTCCCTCCTACGAGCAGTACTTC
>TRBV9|-|-|TRBJ2-7
CASSATGGEQYF
TGTGCCAGCAGCGCGACCGGGGGCGAGCAGTACTTC
>TRBV6-5|-|-|TRBJ1-6
CASSPASSYNSPLHF
TGTGCCAGCAGTCCGGCTAGCTCCTATAATTCACCCCTCCACTTT
>TRBV28|-|TRBD2|TRBJ2-5
CASSLPASGIQETQYF
TGTGCCAGCAGTCTCCCGGCTAGCGGGATCCAAGAGACCCAGTACTTC
>TRBV9|-|TRBD2|TRBJ2-1
CASSTNYRTSWDEQFF
TGTGCCAGCAGCACTAACTACAGGACTAGCTGGGATGAGCAGTTCTTC
>TRBV29-1|-|-|TRBJ2-1
CSVDGGSSYNEQFF
TGCAGCGTTGATGGAGGCAGCTCCTACAATGAGCAGTTCTTC
>TRBV7-2|-|TRBD1|TRBJ1-3
CASSSDRGTGNTIYF
TGTGCCAGCAGCTCTGACAGGGGTACGGGAAACACCATATATTTT
>TRBV7-9|-|TRBD2|TRBJ2-3
CASSLFLAGEAYF
TGTGCCAGCAGCTTATTCCTAGCGGGAGAGGCGTATTTT
>TRBV6-5|-|-|TRBJ2-7
CASGRVAPLEQYF
TGTGCCAGCGGGCGGGTCGCCCCTCTCGAGCAGTACTTC
>TRBV14|-|-|TRBJ2-7
CASSQGGLRYF
TGTGCCAGCAGCCAAGGGGGACTTCGGTACTTC
>TRBV6-6|-|-|TRBJ2-2
CASSRVTGQGMVVVTGELFF
TGTGCCAGCAGCCGCGTCACGGGACAAGGGATGGTGGTAGTCACCGGGGAGCTGTTTTTT
>TRBV4-1|-|TRBD1|TRBJ1-1
CASSHDRGLEAFF
TGCGCCAGCAGCCACGACAGGGGGCTTGAAGCTTTCTTT
>TRBV2|once|TRBD1|TRBJ1-2
CASSAEETGGLGYTF
TGTGCCAGCAGTGCAGAAGAAACAGGGGGACTTGGCTACACCTTC
>TRBV5-8|-|-|TRBJ2-1
CASSLGVAAYNEQFF
TGTGCCAGCAGCTTGGGAGTAGCGGCCTACAATGAGCAGTTCTTC
>TRBV5-4|-|TRBD1|TRBJ2-3
CASSPGTGTDTQYF
TGTGCCAGCAGCCCGGGGACAGGGACAGATACGCAGTATTTT
>TRBV7-2|once|TRBD1|TRBJ1-5
CASSLEGQASNQPQHF
TGTGCCAGCAGCTTAGAGGGACAGGCAAGCAATCAGCCCCAGCATTTT
>TRBV10-1|-|TRBD1|TRBJ2-7
CASSGGTERYEQYF
TGCGCCAGCAGTGGAGGGACAGAGCGTTACGAGCAGTACTTC
>TRBV28|-|-|TRBJ1-5
CASKGRGNTRQPQHF
TGTGCCAGCAAGGGTCGGGGGAACACTCGTCAGCCCCAGCATTTT
>TRBV7-2|-|-|TRBJ2-6
CASSYARVSGANVLTF
TGTGCCAGCAGCTACGCCCGGGTCTCTGGGGCCAACGTCCTGACTTTC
>TRBV27|-|TRBD2|TRBJ2-3
CASSFSELAGTDTQYF
TGTGCCAGCAGTTTTAGTGAGCTAGCGGGAACAGATACGCAGTATTTT
>TRBV24-1|-|TRBD2|TRBJ2-1
CATSDPKAGSLNEQFF
TGTGCCACCAGTGATCCTAAAGCGGGGAGCCTCAATGAGCAGTTCTTC
>TRBV28|-|TRBD2|TRBJ2-3
CASSLGTSGWYTDTQYF
TGTGCCAGCAGTTTAGGGACTAGCGGGTGGTACACAGATACGCAGTATTTT
>TRBV7-9|-|TRBD1|TRBJ1-1
CASSLDRGRLF
TGTGCCAGCAGCCTTGACAGGGGACGGCTCTTT
>TRBV7-2|-|TRBD1|TRBJ1-6
CASRENRGGNSPLHF
TGTGCCAGCAGGGAGAACAGGGGGGGAAATTCACCCCTCCACTTT
>TRBV24-1|-|TRBD1|TRBJ1-2
CATSDPPGQGAGSPLFTF
TGTGCCACCAGTGATCCCCCGGGACAGGGGGCGGGTTCGCCCCTTTTCACCTTC
>TRBV2|-|TRBD1|TRBJ2-5
CASSGQGLETQYF
TGTGCCAGCAGTGGACAGGGGTTGGAGACCCAGTACTTC
>TRBV6-5|-|TRBD1|TRBJ1-2
CATRGTGALSYGYTF
TGTGCCACCAGAGGGACAGGGGCCCTCAGCTATGGCTACACCTTC
>TRBV4-2|-|TRBD2|TRBJ2-7
CASSQQLAGSPYEQYF
TGTGCCAGCAGCCAGCAACTAGCGGGGAGTCCCTACGAGCAGTACTTC